What follows are 10 T cell receptor beta chains derived from one specimen sequenced in a study of post-analysis software for immune sequencing data. Whole-study results and caveats: TRBV segments more frequent in patients than in controls numbered roughly 5 and included TRBV5-6, TRBV5-1 and TRBV20-1.

Their target antigens are unknown. cDNA libraries for TCR beta contained unique molecular identifiers. A single record per CDR3 protein comes from TCRdb applying MiXCR to the PCR reads. There are hundreds of thousands of distinct CDR3 sequences in the sample; 59% occur only once, and 11% lies in the top ten. The sample taken for sequencing was blood. The origin of the receptors is a girl aged 2 to 9 with multiple sclerosis.

This chain uses TRBV11-2 with TRBJ1-2, with TRBD1 identical over 7 bases. V lost 1 base to trimming and J lost 3 bases; unmatched junction nucleotides: 14. The germline CDR1 and CDR2 sequences are SGHAT and FQNNGV. There are 18 residues in the CDR3. The CDR3 region is CASSLAPLMIGQDYGYTF. CDR3 bases: TGTGCCAGCAGCTTAGCCCCCTTAATGATAGGACAGGACTATGGCTACACCTTC.

This clonotype showed up just a few times. V is TRBV10-1 and J is TRBJ2-1; 9 bases align to TRBD1. The V segment lost 6 bases and the J segment 7 bases; nucleotides outside the gene matches: 7. The CDR3 has 14 residues. CDR1 and CDR2 (germline): WNHNN, SYGVQD (reference sequence). CDR3 region: CASSTGTGRNEQFF. The DNA for the CDR3 is TGCGCCAGCAGCACCGGGACAGGGAGGAATGAGCAGTTCTTC.

The genes are TRBV21-1 and TRBJ1-4; TRBD1, as called in the table, went unchecked against the DNA. TRBV21-1 is recorded as a pseudogene. The CDR3 loop spans 15 amino acids. The CDR3 coding sequence is TGTGCCAGCAGCAAAGGGCAGGGGATCAATGAAAAACTGTTTTTT. It translates to CASSKGQGINEKLFF.

The chain joins TRBV5-1 to TRBJ1-1; D is uncertain. Germline CDR1 reads SGHRS; CDR2 reads YFSETQ. V was shortened by 3 bases and J by 5 bases, with 11 bases between the two germline ends. CDR3 length: 13 amino acids. The CDR3 is CASSSLRSTEAFF. In nucleotides, the CDR3 is TGCGCCAGCAGCTCACTTCGATCGACTGAAGCTTTCTTT.

The chain has TRBV29-1 and TRBJ2-3; 7 nucleotides match TRBD1. After removal of 1 base from V and 1 base from J, the junction contained 2 bases not matched to a gene. The CDR3 has 14 amino acids. CDR1 is SQVTM and CDR2 is ANQGSEA in the germline V gene. The CDR3 loop reads CSVEVGTGTDTQYF. Written as DNA, the CDR3 is TGCAGCGTTGAAGTCGGGACAGGCACAGATACGCAGTATTTT.

The chain couples TRBV28 to TRBJ2-5, with D hard to call. The V end lost 7 bases, the J end lost 1 base, and 13 bases lay between the germline ends. The germline gives CDR1 MDHEN, CDR2 SYDVKM. The CDR3 consists of 14 residues. The CDR3: CASKKRQIQETQYF. DNA for the CDR3: TGTGCCAGCAAAAAAAGGCAGATCCAAGAGACCCAGTACTTC.

Only a few counts were recorded for this clonotype. This chain joins TRBV5-1 and TRBJ2-2; 8 bases are shared with TRBD1. The V segment lost 3 bases and the J segment 4 bases; nucleotides outside the gene matches: 5. The germline V gene has CDR1 SGHRS and CDR2 YFSETQ. This CDR3 comprises 15 residues. This CDR3 is CASSWDRSSTGELFF. The CDR3 DNA reads TGCGCCAGCAGCTGGGACAGGTCCTCCACCGGGGAGCTGTTTTTT.

The V and J genes are TRBV12-3 or TRBV12-4 and TRBJ2-5, with 8 positions matching TRBD1. The J call may not be correct, given that the DNA end is closer to TRBJ2-7. The CDR3 covers 14 residues. The CDR3 region is CASSPDTGGYEQYF. The CDR3 nucleotides are TGTGCCAGCAGTCCCGACACAGGGGGCTACGAGCAGTACTTC.

The chain recombines TRBV20-1 with TRBJ2-1, with TRBD1 matching over 9 bases. The germline V gene has CDR1 DFQATT and CDR2 SNEGSKA (reference sequence). This CDR3 comprises 15 residues. Trimming took 7 bases from V and 5 from J; bases not matched to a gene: 12. This chain's CDR3 is CSVHQQGAVNNEQFF. In nucleotides, the CDR3 is TGCAGTGTTCACCAACAGGGGGCCGTCAACAATGAGCAGTTCTTC.

V usage is TRBV18 and J usage is TRBJ2-3; 7 bases agree with TRBD2. Looked up from germline, CDR1 is KGHSH and CDR2 is LQKENI. With V trimmed by 1 base and J by 2 bases, 9 bases remained unmatched. The CDR3 runs 17 residues. CDR3 amino acids: CASSPRFNGTTTDTQYF. The CDR3 DNA follows: TGTGCCAGCTCACCACGTTTTAACGGGACTACCACAGATACGCAGTATTTT.